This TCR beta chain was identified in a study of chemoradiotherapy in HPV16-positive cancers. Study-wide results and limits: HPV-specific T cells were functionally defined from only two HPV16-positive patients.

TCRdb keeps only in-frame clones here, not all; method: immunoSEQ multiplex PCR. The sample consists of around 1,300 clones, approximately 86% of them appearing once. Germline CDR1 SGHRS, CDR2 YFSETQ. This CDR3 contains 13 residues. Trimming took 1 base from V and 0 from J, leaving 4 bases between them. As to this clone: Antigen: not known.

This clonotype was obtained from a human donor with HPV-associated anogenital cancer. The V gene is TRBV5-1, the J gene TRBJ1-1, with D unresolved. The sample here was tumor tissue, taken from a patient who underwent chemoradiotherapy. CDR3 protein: CASSLWVNTEAFF. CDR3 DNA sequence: TGCGCCAGCAGCTTGTGGGTGAACACTGAAGCTTTCTTT.